One and the same sample provided the 25 T cell receptor beta chains below, sequenced in a study of regulatory T cells in long-lasting Graves disease. The time point: newly diagnosed GD, antithyroid drugs for less than 3 months. The TCR library was made from RNA extracted from PBMCs. Arm-PCR of CDR3 regions and iRepertoire HTBI primers were used to build TCR beta libraries. TCRdb used MiXCR to reprocess the multiplex PCR reads, holding one entry per CDR3 protein. The table has about 450,000 distinct CDR3 sequences, about a sixth seen once; the top ten hold roughly a tenth. The sample was also linked to a second study, of T cells in Graves' hyperthyroidism and ophthalmopathy.

The material was peripheral blood mononuclear cells (PBMCs), obtained at new diagnosis, from a patient treated with antithyroid drugs. Every receptor here comes from a woman aged 25 to 39 with Graves disease.

This clonotype was counted many times. V gene TRBV18 combines with J gene TRBJ2-7; D might be TRBD1 (6 bases). Germline CDR1 is KGHSH and CDR2 is LQKENI. V lost 1 base to trimming and J lost 7 bases, with 20 bases between them. The CDR3 runs to 16 residues. The CDR3 sequence: CASSPLPKTGPSEQYF. DNA of the CDR3: TGTGCCAGCTCACCACTACCGAAGACAGGACCTTCAGAGCAGTACTTC.

This clonotype was seen only a few times. The chain uses TRBV7-9 and TRBJ2-2; 10 nucleotides line up with TRBD2. V lost 5 bases, J lost 5 bases, and 8 bases stayed unmatched. Looked up from germline, CDR1 is SEHNR and CDR2 is FQNEAQ (reference sequence). CDR3 length: 16 amino acids. Written as DNA, the CDR3 is TGTGCCAGCAGCCCACCGGGACTAGCGTCGACCGGGGAGCTGTTTTTT. Protein sequence: CASSPPGLASTGELFF. The entire variable domain, with the rest obtained from reference TRBV7-9 and TRBJ2-2, is as follows: DTGVSQNPRHKITKRGQNVTFRCDPISEHNRLYWYRQTLGQGPEFLTYFQNEAQLEKSRLLSDRFSAERPKGSFSTLEIQRTEQGDSAMYLCASSPPGLASTGELFFGEGSRLTVL.

This chain uses TRBV6-5 with TRBJ1-4, with 7 bases aligning to TRBD1. V shed 4 bases, J shed 8 bases, and the junction held 10 bases outside the gene matches. This CDR3 contains 15 residues. The germline gives CDR1 MNHEY, CDR2 SVGAGI. CDR3 in DNA: TGTGCCAGCAGTTTATCGACAGGGCAAGGAGAAAAACTGTTTTTT. It specifies CASSLSTGQGEKLFF.

This clonotype was detected many times. The chain couples TRBV6-1 to TRBJ2-5; no firm D call. The V and J ends lost 1 base and 1 base respectively, with 10 bases between them. CDR1 is MNHNS and CDR2 is SASEGT in the germline V gene. This CDR3 region has 15 residues. The CDR3 region has the DNA TGTGCCAGCAGTGAAGAAGGCAGGTCCCAAGAGACCCAGTACTTC. Translated: CASSEEGRSQETQYF.

Worth noting for this clonotype: A much larger clone differs by one base, so this may be a read error. CDR3 sequence reads: CASSLAAGNNEQYF. CDR3 sequence (DNA): TGTGCCAGCAGTTTAGCGGCCGGAAACAATGAGCAGTACTTC. The gene calls are TRBV12-3 or TRBV12-4 and TRBJ2-5; no clear D. The CDR3 extends over 14 amino acids. Trimming shortened V by 0 bases and J by 11 bases, and 16 bases separated the two germline ends.

The chain is built from TRBV2 and TRBJ1-6; 8 bases are shared with TRBD1. The CDR3 extends over 13 amino acids. Germline V gene sequence: CDR1 SNHLY, CDR2 FYNNEI. Trimming at V came to 10 bases and at J to 7 bases, leaving 6 bases not matched to a gene. The chain's CDR3 is CANKGQENSPLHF. DNA for the CDR3: TGTGCCAACAAGGGACAGGAGAATTCACCCCTCCACTTT.

The sample holds a few counts of this clonotype. The junction departs from the called germline gene at one end, perhaps through a read error. The chain joins TRBV11-3 to TRBJ2-1; 7 bases fit TRBD2. The CDR3 has 11 amino acids. In germline, CDR1 is SGHNT, CDR2 YENEEA. In nucleotides, the CDR3 is TGTACCAGCAGCGGACTAGGTGAGCAGTTCTTC. Translating it yields CTSSGLGEQFF.

The chain links TRBV4-1 to TRBJ2-6, with TRBD2 matching 9 bases. This CDR3 contains 18 residues. Germline V lookup: CDR1 MGHRA, CDR2 YSYEKL. V gave up 10 bases and J gave up 3 bases; unmatched junction bases: 16. The CDR3 nucleotides are TGCGCCACTGGCGGGAGGGCCAAGGTGGTAGTTGGGGCCAACGTCCTGACTTTC. Translation: CATGGRAKVVVGANVLTF.

This clonotype was detected ten times or more. This chain links TRBV7-2 with TRBJ2-2; perhaps TRBD2 as D (5 bases). CDR1 is SGHTA, CDR2 FQGNSA, per germline. V lost 2 bases to trimming and J lost 4 bases, with 14 bases between them. This CDR3 has 16 amino acids. The CDR3 bases are TGTGCCAGCAGCTTAAATAGCGTACGAGGCACCGGGGAGCTGTTTTTT. It is translated as CASSLNSVRGTGELFF.

The chain couples TRBV6-2 or TRBV6-3 to TRBJ2-2; D is undetermined. Deletions cut 0 bases from V and 5 bases from J, with 10 bases between. The length of the CDR3 is 15 residues. Germline values: CDR1 MNHEY, CDR2 SVGEGT. CDR3: CASSYSVFSTGELFF. The CDR3 DNA sequence: TGTGCCAGCAGTTACTCCGTATTTTCAACCGGGGAGCTGTTTTTT.

The chain joins TRBV28 to TRBJ2-2; 9 bases are a match to TRBD2. Losses at the gene ends were 1 base for V and 4 bases for J; bases not matched to a gene: 16. The CDR3 spans 20 residues. Germline-derived CDR1 and CDR2 are MDHEN and SYDVKM. For the CDR3, the DNA is TGTGCCAGCAGTTTATCCCCCATCCTAGCGGGACTGGTGACCACCGGGGAGCTGTTTTTT. The encoded protein is CASSLSPILAGLVTTGELFF.

Ten or more counts support this clonotype. This chain connects TRBV18 to TRBJ2-2; D is undetermined. The germline V gene encodes CDR1 KGHSH and CDR2 LQKENI. The CDR3 runs 13 residues. V was pared by 3 bases and J by 1 base, with 3 bases between. Here the CDR3 reads CASSPRNTGELFF. In nucleotides, the CDR3 is TGTGCCAGCTCACCGCGGAACACCGGGGAGCTGTTTTTT.

This clonotype turned up a few times. In DNA form, the CDR3 reads TGTGCCAGCAGCTTAGGGGACAGACCTTACGAGCAGTACTTC. Its protein product is CASSLGDRPYEQYF. The rearrangement links TRBV7-2 to TRBJ2-7; 7 bases line up with TRBD1. Per germline, CDR1 SGHTA and CDR2 FQGNSA. This CDR3 comprises 14 residues. V shed 1 base, J shed 4 bases, and the junction held 4 bases outside the gene matches.

This clonotype was seen a handful of times. V usage is TRBV9 and J usage is TRBJ2-1, with a possible D match to TRBD1 (6 bases). CDR1 SGDLS and CDR2 YYNGEE come from the germline V gene. The length of the CDR3 is 15 residues. V lost 6 bases and J lost 0, with 13 bases in between. DNA for the CDR3: TGTGCCAGCACCTTGACAGGAAGCTCCTACAATGAGCAGTTCTTC. The encoded protein is CASTLTGSSYNEQFF.

This clonotype was observed at least ten times. The chain has TRBV12-3 or TRBV12-4 and TRBJ1-1; weak D call: TRBD1 (6 bases). Trimming removed 5 bases from V and 0 bases from J, with 10 bases in between. The length of the CDR3 is 14 residues. Written as DNA, the CDR3 is TGTGCCAGCAGTCGGACAGCCATGAACACTGAAGCTTTCTTT. Translating gives CASSRTAMNTEAFF.

The chain joins TRBV10-3 to TRBJ2-3; 14 bases agree with TRBD2. V was pared by 4 bases and J by 2 bases, with 5 bases of the junction left unmatched. Germline CDR1 and CDR2: ENHRY and SYGVKD. The CDR3 extends over 17 amino acids. The DNA for the CDR3 is TGTGCCATCAGTGGGGGACTAGCGGGAGTGGCCACAGATACGCAGTATTTT. Translating it yields CAISGGLAGVATDTQYF.

The chain uses TRBV6-1 and TRBJ2-7; no reliable D call. The CDR3 spans 14 residues. Trimming left V 6 bases short and J 6 bases short, with 18 bases between. Germline CDR1 reads MNHNS; CDR2 reads SASEGT. As DNA, the CDR3 is TGTGCCAGCAGCTCCGATAGTATCTCCAGCGAGCAGTACTTC. It yields the protein CASSSDSISSEQYF.

Many counts were recorded for this clonotype. The CDR3 DNA reads TGTGCCAGCAGCTTAGAGGGCTACCCCAATGAGCAGTTCTTC. Residues: CASSLEGYPNEQFF. The chain carries TRBV11-3 and TRBJ2-1, with D unclear. Trimming cost V 0 bases and J 6 bases, with 9 bases left between them. Germline lookup yields CDR1 SGHNT and CDR2 YENEEA. The CDR3 spans 14 residues. Based on the CDR3 plus reference TRBV11-3 and TRBJ2-1, the full variable domain is EAGVVQSPRYKIIEKKQPVAFWCNPISGHNTLYWYLQNLGQGPELLIRYENEEAVDDSQLPKDRFSAERLKGVDSTLKIQPAELGDSAVYLCASSLEGYPNEQFFGPGTRLTVL.

In its sample, this clonotype was seen many times. The rearrangement joins TRBV11-2 to TRBJ1-2; D perhaps matches TRBD1 (5 bases). This CDR3 is 17 amino acids long. Between the trimmed V and J ends, which lost 5 bases and 2 bases, there was a span of 21 bases. Germline CDR1 and CDR2: SGHAT and FQNNGV. CDR3 sequence (DNA): TGTGCCAGCAGCCCTACCGGGACCTGGAGGTCCAACTATGGCTACACCTTC. Translation gives CASSPTGTWRSNYGYTF.

This clonotype was detected many times. This rearrangement joins TRBV2 to TRBJ1-2; D is unresolved. CDR3 size: 12 residues. Germline lookup yields CDR1 SNHLY and CDR2 FYNNEI. Trimming took off 1 base at V and 7 bases at J, with 7 bases between the two ends. The CDR3 DNA sequence: TGTGCCAGCAGTGAAGGACCCTCTGGCTACACCTTC. Its protein is CASSEGPSGYTF.

This clonotype was observed at least ten times. This chain uses TRBV20-1 with TRBJ2-6; a possible D gene is TRBD2 (7 bases). The CDR3 is 17 amino acids. Trimming left V 7 bases short and J 0 bases short, with 19 bases between. The germline V gene has CDR1 DFQATT and CDR2 SNEGSKA (reference sequence). Written as DNA, the CDR3 is TGCAGTGTACGGAAGGGGGGGATTAGCTCTGGGGCCAACGTCCTGACTTTC. It yields the protein CSVRKGGISSGANVLTF.

This clonotype was recorded at least ten times. The chain carries TRBV7-2 and TRBJ1-5; 8 nucleotides align to TRBD1. V gave up 2 bases and J gave up 7 bases; unmatched junction bases: 4. This CDR3 is built from 14 residues. The germline gives CDR1 SGHTA, CDR2 FQGNSA. CDR3 loop: CASSLLGQGQPQHF. The CDR3 region has the DNA TGTGCCAGCAGCTTACTAGGACAGGGACAGCCCCAGCATTTT.

This clonotype was observed once. V is TRBV2 and J is TRBJ2-1, with D possibly being TRBD1 (5 bases). Germline V lookup: CDR1 SNHLY, CDR2 FYNNEI. The CDR3 has 14 residues. Trimming took 8 bases from V and 0 from J, leaving 11 bases between them. CDR3 sequence: CASLRGSSYNEQFF. CDR3 bases: TGTGCCAGCCTTAGGGGCAGCTCCTACAATGAGCAGTTCTTC.

This clonotype was observed a few times. The rearrangement uses TRBV20-1 and TRBJ2-3, with D unclear. The CDR3 contains 14 residues. Between the trimmed V and J ends, which lost 4 bases and 0 bases, there was a span of 11 bases. The germline gives CDR1 DFQATT, CDR2 SNEGSKA (reference sequence). The CDR3 protein is CSANPPSSTDTQYF. CDR3 nucleotide sequence: TGCAGTGCTAATCCACCTTCGAGCACAGATACGCAGTATTTT.

This clonotype has only a few counts. The chain couples TRBV20-1 to TRBJ1-6, with TRBD1 identical over 8 bases. The CDR3 spans 14 residues. Germline assignment: CDR1 DFQATT and CDR2 SNEGSKA (reference sequence). With V trimmed by 2 bases and J by 10 bases, 7 bases remained unmatched. In DNA form, the CDR3 reads TGCAGTGCTAGATCAGACAGGGGAGACTCACCCCTCCACTTT. Protein sequence: CSARSDRGDSPLHF.